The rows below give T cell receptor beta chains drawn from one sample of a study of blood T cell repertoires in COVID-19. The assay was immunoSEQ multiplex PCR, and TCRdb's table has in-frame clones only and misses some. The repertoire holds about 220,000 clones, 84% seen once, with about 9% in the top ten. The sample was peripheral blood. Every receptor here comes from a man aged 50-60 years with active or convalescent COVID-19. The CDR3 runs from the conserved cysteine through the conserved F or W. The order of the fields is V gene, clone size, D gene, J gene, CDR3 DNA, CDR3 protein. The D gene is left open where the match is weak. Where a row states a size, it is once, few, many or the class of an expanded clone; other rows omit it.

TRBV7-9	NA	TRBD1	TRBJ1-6	TGTGCCAGCAGACGGACAGGGAGAAATTCACCCCTCCACTTT	CASRRTGRNSPLHF
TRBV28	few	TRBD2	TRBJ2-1	TGTGCCAGCAGGGGGACTAGCGGGAGGGGGGTATACAATGAGCAGTTCTTC	CASRGTSGRGVYNEQFF
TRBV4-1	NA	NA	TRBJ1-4	TGCGCCAGCAGCCAAGATGAGGCTGGAGGGGAAAAACTGTTTTTT	CASSQDEAGGEKLFF
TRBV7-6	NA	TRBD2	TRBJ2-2	TGTGCCAGCAGCACCCCTCCCTGGGGGACTAGTAACACCGGGGAGCTGTTTTTT	CASSTPPWGTSNTGELFF
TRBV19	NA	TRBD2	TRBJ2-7	TGTGCCAGTAGTATGAGGGCTAGCGGGAGTGCCCACGAGCAGTACTTC	CASSMRASGSAHEQYF
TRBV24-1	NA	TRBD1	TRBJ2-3	TGTGCCACCAGTGATAGGACAGGGGGCTTTACAGATACGCAGTATTTT	CATSDRTGGFTDTQYF
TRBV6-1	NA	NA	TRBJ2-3	TGTGCCAGCAGTGAACGAGTTCGTAGTGTCCCAGATACGCAGTATTTT	CASSERVRSVPDTQYF
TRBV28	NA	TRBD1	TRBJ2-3	TGTGCCAGCAGTTTTGGCGCAGGGGGCGGTACGCAGTATTTT	CASSFGAGGGTQYF
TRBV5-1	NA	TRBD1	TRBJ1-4	TGCGCCAGCAGCATAGGGACAGGGAGTGAAAAACTGTTTTTT	CASSIGTGSEKLFF
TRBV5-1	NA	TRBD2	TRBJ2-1	TGCGCCAGCAGCTTGCTGACTAGCGGTAGCTCCTACAATGAGCAGTTCTTC	CASSLLTSGSSYNEQFF
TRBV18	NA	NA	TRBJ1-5	TGTGCCAGCTCACCAGAGGGTCCGAGCAATCAGCCCCAGCATTTT	CASSPEGPSNQPQHF
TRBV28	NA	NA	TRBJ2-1	TGTGCCAGCAGTTATAGGGGTAGGGTTTCCTACAATGAGCAGTTCTTC	CASSYRGRVSYNEQFF
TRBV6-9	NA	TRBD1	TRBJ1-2	TGTGCCAGCATTATACAGGGGGCCCCATCTAACTATGGCTACACCTTC	CASIIQGAPSNYGYTF
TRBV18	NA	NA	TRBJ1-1	TGTGCCAGCTCCCGGGGAGGGGCCAACACTGAAGCTTTCTTT	CASSRGGANTEAFF
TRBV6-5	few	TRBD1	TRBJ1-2	TGTGCCAGCAGGACCAGGGGGGTGGTTTGGGGCTACACCTTC	CASRTRGVVWGYTF
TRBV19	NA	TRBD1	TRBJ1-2	TGTGCCAGTAGCTTTAACCGGGACAGGGAATCGGGCTACACCTTC	CASSFNRDRESGYTF
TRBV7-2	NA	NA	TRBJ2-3	TGTGCCAGCAGTCGAGAGAGAACAGATACGCAGTATTTT	CASSRERTDTQYF
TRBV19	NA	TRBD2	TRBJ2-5	TGTGCCAGTAGTATGGGTAGACTAGCGGGAGGTGAGACCCAGTACTTC	CASSMGRLAGGETQYF
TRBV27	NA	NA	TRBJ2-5	TGTGCCAGCAGTCCCTCGACAAGCCAAGAGACCCAGTACTTC	CASSPSTSQETQYF
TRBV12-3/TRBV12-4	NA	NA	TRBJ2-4	TGTGCCAGCCGTCCCCTAGCCAAAAACATTCAGTACTTC	CASRPLAKNIQYF
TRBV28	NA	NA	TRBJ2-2	TGTGCCAGCACCCAGGGGTCGGAAATTAACACCGGGGAGCTGTTTTTT	CASTQGSEINTGELFF
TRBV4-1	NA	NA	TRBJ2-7	TGCGCCAGCAGCCCAGGGGTGGGGCCCGGCGACGAGCAGTACTTC	CASSPGVGPGDEQYF
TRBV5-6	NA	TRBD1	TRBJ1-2	TGTGCCAGCAGCTCCCGAGGGTGGGCATCGACAGGGCCCTATGGCTACACCTTC	CASSSRGWASTGPYGYTF
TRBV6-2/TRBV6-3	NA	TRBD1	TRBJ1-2	TGTGCCAGCAGCCCTGACAGGGGGCGAGGTGGCTACACCTTC	CASSPDRGRGGYTF
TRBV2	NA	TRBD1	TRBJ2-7	TGTGCCTCCTACAGGGGGGCCTACGAGCAGTACTTC	CASYRGAYEQYF
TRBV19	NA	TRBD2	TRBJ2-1	TGTGCCAGTAGGAGAAGCGGGAGCGGGGTCAATGAGCAGTTCTTC	CASRRSGSGVNEQFF
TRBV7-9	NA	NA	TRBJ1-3	TGTGCCAGCAGCTTGGGACACATCTTCTCTGGAAACACCATATATTTT	CASSLGHIFSGNTIYF